This T cell receptor (beta chain) originates from a study of blood T cell repertoires in COVID-19. As for the study in general: COVID-19 samples from acute and convalescent phases originated in the United States, Italy and Spain. Nucleic acid was either cDNA or gDNA, and it came from T cells, B-cell-depleted T cells, or PBMCs.

Original processing notes: Amplification from reference gene primers served as the basis for estimated nucleated cell counts. The assay was immunoSEQ multiplex PCR, and TCRdb's table has in-frame clones only and misses some. Clonal size and the V and J genes are those of that table, whereas D and trimming came from the DNA. The sample holds some 200,000 clones; 84% are singletons and the top ten take 9.7%. V lost 5 bases and J lost 2; bases outside the gene matches: 5. CDR1 MNHEY and CDR2 SVGAGI come from the germline V gene. The CDR3 totals 15 residues. This clone was counted a single time. The source is a man aged 50 to 60 with active or convalescent COVID-19. The chain combines TRBV6-5 with TRBJ2-1; 8 bases are a match to TRBD2. The sequenced material came from peripheral blood. CDR3 sequence reads: CASSIAGMPYNEQFF. The CDR3 nucleotides read TGTGCCAGCAGTATAGCGGGAATGCCCTACAATGAGCAGTTCTTC.